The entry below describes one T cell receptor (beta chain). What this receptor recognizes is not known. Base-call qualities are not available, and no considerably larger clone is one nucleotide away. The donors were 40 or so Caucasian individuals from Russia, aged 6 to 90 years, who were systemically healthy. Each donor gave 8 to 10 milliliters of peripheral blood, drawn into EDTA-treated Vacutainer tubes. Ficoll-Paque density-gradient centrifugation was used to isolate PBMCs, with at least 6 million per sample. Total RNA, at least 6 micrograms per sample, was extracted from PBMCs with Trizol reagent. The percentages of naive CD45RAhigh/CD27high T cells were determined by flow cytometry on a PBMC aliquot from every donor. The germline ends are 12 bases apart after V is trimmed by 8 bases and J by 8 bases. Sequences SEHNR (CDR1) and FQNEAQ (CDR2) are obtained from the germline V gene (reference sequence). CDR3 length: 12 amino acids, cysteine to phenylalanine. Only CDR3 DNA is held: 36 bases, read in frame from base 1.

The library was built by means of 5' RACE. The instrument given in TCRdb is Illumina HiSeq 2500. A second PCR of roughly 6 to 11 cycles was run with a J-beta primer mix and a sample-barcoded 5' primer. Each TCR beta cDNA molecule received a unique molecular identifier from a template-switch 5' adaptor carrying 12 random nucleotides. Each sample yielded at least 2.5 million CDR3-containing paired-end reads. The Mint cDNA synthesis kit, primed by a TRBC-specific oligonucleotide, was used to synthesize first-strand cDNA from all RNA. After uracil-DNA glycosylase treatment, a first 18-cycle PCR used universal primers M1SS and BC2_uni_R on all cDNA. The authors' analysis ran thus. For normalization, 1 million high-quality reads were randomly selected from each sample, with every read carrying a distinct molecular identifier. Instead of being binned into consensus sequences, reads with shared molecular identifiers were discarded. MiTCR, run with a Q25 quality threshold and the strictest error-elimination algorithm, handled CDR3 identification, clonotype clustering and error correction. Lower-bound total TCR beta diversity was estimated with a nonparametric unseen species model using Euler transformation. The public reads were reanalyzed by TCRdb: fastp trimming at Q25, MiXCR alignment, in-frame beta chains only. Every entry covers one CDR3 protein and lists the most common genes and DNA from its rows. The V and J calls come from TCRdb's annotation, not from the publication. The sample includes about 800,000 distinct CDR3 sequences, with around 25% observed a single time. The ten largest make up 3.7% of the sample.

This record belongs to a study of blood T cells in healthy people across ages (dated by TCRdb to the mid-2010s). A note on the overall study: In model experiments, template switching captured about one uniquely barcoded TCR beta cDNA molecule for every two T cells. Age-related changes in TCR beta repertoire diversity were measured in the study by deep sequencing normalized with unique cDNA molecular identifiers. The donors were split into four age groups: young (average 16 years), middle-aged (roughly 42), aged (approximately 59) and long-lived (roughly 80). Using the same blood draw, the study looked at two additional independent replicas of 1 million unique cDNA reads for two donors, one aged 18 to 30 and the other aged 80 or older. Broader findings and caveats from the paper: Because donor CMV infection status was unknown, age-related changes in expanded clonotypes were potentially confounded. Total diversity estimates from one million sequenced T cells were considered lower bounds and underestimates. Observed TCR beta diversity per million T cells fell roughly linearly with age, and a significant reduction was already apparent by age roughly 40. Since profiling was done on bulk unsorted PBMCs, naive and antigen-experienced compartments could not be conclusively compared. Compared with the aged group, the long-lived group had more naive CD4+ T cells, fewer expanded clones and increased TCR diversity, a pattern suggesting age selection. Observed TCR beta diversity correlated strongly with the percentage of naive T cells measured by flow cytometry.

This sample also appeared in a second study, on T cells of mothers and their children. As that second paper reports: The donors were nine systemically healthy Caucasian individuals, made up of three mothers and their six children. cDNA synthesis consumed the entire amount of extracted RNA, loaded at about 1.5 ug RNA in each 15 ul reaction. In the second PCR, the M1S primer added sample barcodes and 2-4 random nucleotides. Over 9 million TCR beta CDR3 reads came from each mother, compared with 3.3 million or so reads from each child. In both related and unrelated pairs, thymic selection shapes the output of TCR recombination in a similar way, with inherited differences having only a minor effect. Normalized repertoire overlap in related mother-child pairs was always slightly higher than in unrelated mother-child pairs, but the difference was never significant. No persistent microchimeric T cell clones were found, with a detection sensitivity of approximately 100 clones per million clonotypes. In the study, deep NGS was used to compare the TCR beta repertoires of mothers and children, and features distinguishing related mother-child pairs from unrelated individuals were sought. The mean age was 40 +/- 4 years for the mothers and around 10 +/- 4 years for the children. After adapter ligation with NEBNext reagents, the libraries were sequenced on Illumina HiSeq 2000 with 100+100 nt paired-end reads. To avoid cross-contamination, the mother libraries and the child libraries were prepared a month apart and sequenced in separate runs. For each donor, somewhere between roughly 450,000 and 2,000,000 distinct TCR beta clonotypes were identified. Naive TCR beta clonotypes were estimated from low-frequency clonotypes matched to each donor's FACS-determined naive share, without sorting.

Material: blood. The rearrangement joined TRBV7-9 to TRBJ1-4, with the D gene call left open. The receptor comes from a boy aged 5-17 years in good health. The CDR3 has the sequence CASEGLQEKLFF. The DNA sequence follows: TGTGCCAGCGAAGGGTTACAGGAAAAACTGTTTTTT.